One and the same sample provided the 14 T cell receptor beta chains below, sequenced in a study of T cells after yellow fever vaccination. Each CDR3 protein is one row after TCRdb ran MiXCR on the 5' RACE reads. In the table there are nearly 550,000 distinct CDR3 sequences, 15% to 20% of which are singletons. Sequenced material: PBMCs, taken 15 days after the yellow fever booster vaccination. Receptor source: a man in his thirties or forties who received the YFV17D yellow fever vaccine.

The chain is built from TRBV12-3 or TRBV12-4 and TRBJ2-7, with 7 bases lining up with TRBD2. V dropped 6 bases and J dropped 8; count of bases not matched to a gene: 13. There are 14 residues in the CDR3. Written as DNA, the CDR3 is TGTGCCAGCAGCCGACTAGCCGCAACCGAAAAGCAGTACTTC. This codes for CASSRLAATEKQYF.

This clonotype was counted only a few times. V is TRBV9 and J is TRBJ2-7, with D uncertain. Germline assignment: CDR1 SGDLS and CDR2 YYNGEE. The CDR3 is 14 amino acids. Trimming left V 4 bases short and J 2 bases short, with 13 bases between. The CDR3 loop reads CASSPQAYAYEQYF. CDR3 nucleotides: TGTGCCAGCAGCCCTCAAGCGTACGCCTACGAGCAGTACTTC.

The chain couples TRBV20-1 to TRBJ2-7, with 9 nucleotides matching TRBD1. Germline CDR1 is DFQATT and CDR2 is SNEGSKA (reference sequence). CDR3 length: 15 amino acids. Trimming removed 6 bases from V and 5 bases from J; junction bases left unmatched: 14. The CDR3 DNA sequence: TGCAGTGCCGACCAATCGGGACAGGGTTCCCACGAGCAGTACTTC. This encodes CSADQSGQGSHEQYF.

The J gene is TRBJ2-7, the V gene TRBV6-1; 10 bases agree with TRBD2. The CDR3 sequence is 15 residues long. The V gene's germline CDR1 is MNHNS and CDR2 SASEGT. The V and J ends lost 4 bases and 7 bases, in that order; junction bases with no gene match: 10. CDR3 protein: CASSVTSGMSVEQYF. CDR3 nucleotides: TGTGCCAGCAGTGTCACTAGCGGGATGTCGGTAGAGCAGTACTTC.

V gene TRBV29-1 combines with J gene TRBJ2-5, with TRBD2 matching 7 bases. In germline, CDR1 is SQVTM, CDR2 ANQGSEA. The CDR3 consists of 12 residues. CDR3 in amino acids: CSALGRLETQYF. CDR3 sequence (DNA): TGCAGTGCTCTCGGGAGGCTAGAGACCCAGTACTTC.

The chain has TRBV6-1 and TRBJ1-4; D uncertain. The CDR3 contains 14 residues. Germline assignment: CDR1 MNHNS and CDR2 SASEGT. Between the trimmed V and J ends, which lost 6 bases and 8 bases, there was a span of 16 bases. DNA of the CDR3: TGTGCCAGCAGACCGGCCGGTAGGAGGGAAAAACTGTTTTTT. This translates into CASRPAGRREKLFF.

This clonotype showed up just a few times. CDR3 amino acids: CASSAGNHNEQFF. The CDR3 coding sequence is TGTGCCAGCTCAGCGGGAAATCACAATGAGCAGTTCTTC. The gene calls are TRBV3-1 and TRBJ2-1, with TRBD2 matching over 7 bases. V shed 8 bases and J 5 bases; nucleotides not matched to a gene: 6. CDR1 and CDR2 (germline): LGHDT, YNNKEL (reference sequence). CDR3 length: 13 residues.

CDR3 in amino acids: CSATSYSEQFF. The CDR3 nucleotides read TGCAGCGCGACTAGCTACTCTGAGCAGTTCTTC. The gene calls are TRBV29-1 and TRBJ2-1, with 7 bases matching TRBD2. This CDR3 has 11 residues. Per germline, CDR1 SQVTM and CDR2 ANQGSEA. Trimming took 7 bases from V and 9 from J; bases not matched to a gene: 6.

This chain links TRBV7-9 with TRBJ1-2, with D hard to call. V dropped 5 bases and J dropped 7 bases, with 11 bases sitting between them. Germline CDR1 and CDR2: SEHNR and FQNEAQ (reference sequence). The CDR3 totals 12 residues. The CDR3, as DNA: TGTGCCAGCAGCCTTACCGGGGTTGGCTACACCTTC. Its translation is CASSLTGVGYTF.

V and J are TRBV11-2 and TRBJ2-2; D is uncertain. CDR3 size: 15 residues. Trimming removed 5 bases at V and 6 bases at J, with 16 bases between. Germline loops: CDR1 SGHAT, CDR2 FQNNGV. In nucleotides, the CDR3 is TGTGCCAGCAGCCCCACTGTTGGGGTCCCCGGGGAGCTGTTTTTT. It codes for CASSPTVGVPGELFF.

This chain joins TRBV4-3 and TRBJ2-3; D uncertain. V lost 0 bases and J lost 5, with 3 bases in between. This CDR3 is 12 amino acids long. The germline V gene has CDR1 LGHNA and CDR2 YSLEER. CDR3 in amino acids: CASSQDKDTQYF. CDR3 in DNA: TGCGCCAGCAGCCAAGATAAAGATACGCAGTATTTT.

Here the CDR3 DNA reads TGTGCCAGCAGCCCCCGGACAGCCGAGCAGTACTTC. It encodes CASSPRTAEQYF. The chain employs TRBV7-9 and TRBJ2-7; D may be TRBD1 (6 bases). The CDR3 loop spans 12 amino acids. Trimming removed 5 bases from V and 6 bases from J, with 11 bases in between. CDR1 SEHNR and CDR2 FQNEAQ come from the germline V gene (reference sequence).

The V call is TRBV20-1, the J call TRBJ2-3; 12 nucleotides match TRBD1. This CDR3 region has 15 residues. Germline V gene data show CDR1 as DFQATT and CDR2 as SNEGSKA (reference sequence). V lost 6 bases, J lost 0 bases, and 4 bases stayed unmatched. CDR3 amino acids: CSAEGQGASTDTQYF. CDR3 coding DNA: TGCAGTGCCGAGGGACAGGGGGCTAGCACAGATACGCAGTATTTT.

The chain joins TRBV24-1 to TRBJ1-1; D not resolved. Per germline, CDR1 KGHDR and CDR2 SFDVKD. This CDR3 spans 15 amino acids. V lost 4 bases, J lost 1 base, and 12 bases lay in between. The CDR3 DNA follows: TGTGCCACCAGTGACCCCAAGGGAGCGAACACTGAAGCTTTCTTT. It encodes CATSDPKGANTEAFF.